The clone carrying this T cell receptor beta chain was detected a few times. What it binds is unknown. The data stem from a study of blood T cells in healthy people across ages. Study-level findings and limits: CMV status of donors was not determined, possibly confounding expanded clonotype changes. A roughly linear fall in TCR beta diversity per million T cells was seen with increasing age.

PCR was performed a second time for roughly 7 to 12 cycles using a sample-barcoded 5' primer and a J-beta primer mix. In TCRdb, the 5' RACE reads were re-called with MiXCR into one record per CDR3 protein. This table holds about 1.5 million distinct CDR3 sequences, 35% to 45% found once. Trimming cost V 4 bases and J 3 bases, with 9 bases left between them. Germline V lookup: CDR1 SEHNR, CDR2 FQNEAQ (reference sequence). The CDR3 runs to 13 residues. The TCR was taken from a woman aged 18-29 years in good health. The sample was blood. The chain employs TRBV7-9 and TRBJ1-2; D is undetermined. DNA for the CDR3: TGTGCCAGCAGCTCCGCCGGGCACTATGGCTACACCTTC. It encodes CASSSAGHYGYTF.